This T cell receptor (beta chain) was profiled in a study of OX40 agonist ivuxolimab in advanced cancers. Study results and caveats: Relative to CD4+ cells, CD8+ T cells on average had more expanded clones.

About this clone itself: What it binds is unknown.

Trimming shortened V by 4 bases and J by 10 bases, and 14 bases separated the two germline ends. Germline values: CDR1 MRHNA, CDR2 SNTAGT. The CDR3 consists of 13 residues. Clones were sequenced by immunoSEQ multiplex PCR, and TCRdb holds only the in-frame ones, with some missing. The sample lists about 38,000 clones, more than 75% occurring once. This clonotype was obtained from an adult with an advanced solid tumor such as melanoma, head and neck, liver or kidney cancer. V is TRBV6-4 and J is TRBJ2-1; D may be TRBD1 (6 bases). The sequencing here drew on CD4+ or CD8+ T cells sorted from blood, taken in a trial of the OX40 agonist ivuxolimab. The CDR3 region is CASSALFRGEQFF. The CDR3 DNA is TGTGCCAGCAGTGCCCTCTTTAGGGGGGAGCAGTTCTTC.